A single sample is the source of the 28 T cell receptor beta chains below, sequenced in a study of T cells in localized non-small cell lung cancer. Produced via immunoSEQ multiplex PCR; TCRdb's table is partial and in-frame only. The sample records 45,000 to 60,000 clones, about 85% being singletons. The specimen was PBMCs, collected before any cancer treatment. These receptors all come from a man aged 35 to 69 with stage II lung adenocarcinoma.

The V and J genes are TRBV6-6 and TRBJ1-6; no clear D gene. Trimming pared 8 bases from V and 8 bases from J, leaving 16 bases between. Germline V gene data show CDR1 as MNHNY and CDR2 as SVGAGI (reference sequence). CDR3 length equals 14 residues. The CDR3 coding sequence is TGTGCCAGCCGTGGAGGACGGACTTATTCACCCCTCCACTTT. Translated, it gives CASRGGRTYSPLHF.

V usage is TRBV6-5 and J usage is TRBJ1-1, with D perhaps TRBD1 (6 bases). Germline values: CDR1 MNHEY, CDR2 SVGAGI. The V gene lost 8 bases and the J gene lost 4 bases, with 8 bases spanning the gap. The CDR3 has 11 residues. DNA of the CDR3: TGTGCCAGCGAAGGGGGCACTGAAGCTTTCTTT. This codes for CASEGGTEAFF.

CDR3 bases: TGTGCCAGCAGCCAAGAAACAGGGGATACGCAGTATTTT. It yields the protein CASSQETGDTQYF. V gene TRBV7-2 combines with J gene TRBJ2-3; a weak D match, TRBD1 (6 bases). This CDR3 region has 13 residues. Germline assignment: CDR1 SGHTA and CDR2 FQGNSA. Trimming took 5 bases from V and 6 from J, leaving 12 bases between them.

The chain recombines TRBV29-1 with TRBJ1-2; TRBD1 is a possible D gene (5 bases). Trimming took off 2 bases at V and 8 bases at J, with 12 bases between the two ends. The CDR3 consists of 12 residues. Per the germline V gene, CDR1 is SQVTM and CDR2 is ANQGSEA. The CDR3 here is CSVERAGLGYTF. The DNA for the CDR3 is TGCAGCGTTGAAAGGGCAGGGCTCGGCTACACCTTC.

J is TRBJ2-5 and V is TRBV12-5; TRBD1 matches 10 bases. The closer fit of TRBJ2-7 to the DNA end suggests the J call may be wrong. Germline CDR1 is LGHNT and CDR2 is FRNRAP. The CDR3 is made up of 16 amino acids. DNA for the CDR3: TGTGCTAGTGCCCCCCCGGGACAGGGGTTCTCCTACGAGCAGTACTTC. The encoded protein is CASAPPGQGFSYEQYF.

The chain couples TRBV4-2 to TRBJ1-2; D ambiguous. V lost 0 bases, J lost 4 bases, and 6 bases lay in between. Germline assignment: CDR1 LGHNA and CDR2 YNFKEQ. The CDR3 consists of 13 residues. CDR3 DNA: TGTGCCAGCAGCCAAGAGGGCGGCTATGGCTACACCTTC. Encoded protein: CASSQEGGYGYTF.

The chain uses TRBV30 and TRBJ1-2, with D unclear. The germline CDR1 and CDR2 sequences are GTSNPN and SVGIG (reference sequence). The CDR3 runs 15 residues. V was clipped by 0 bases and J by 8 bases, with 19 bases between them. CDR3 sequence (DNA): TGTGCCTGGAGTGTAGATGGCCCTTTATACCGAGGCTACACCTTC. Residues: CAWSVDGPLYRGYTF.

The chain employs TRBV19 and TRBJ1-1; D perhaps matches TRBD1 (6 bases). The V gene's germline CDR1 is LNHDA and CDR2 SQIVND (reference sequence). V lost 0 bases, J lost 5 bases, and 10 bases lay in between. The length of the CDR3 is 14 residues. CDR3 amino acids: CASSIDGDRTEAFF. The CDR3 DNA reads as TGTGCCAGTAGTATAGATGGCGACAGGACTGAAGCTTTCTTT.

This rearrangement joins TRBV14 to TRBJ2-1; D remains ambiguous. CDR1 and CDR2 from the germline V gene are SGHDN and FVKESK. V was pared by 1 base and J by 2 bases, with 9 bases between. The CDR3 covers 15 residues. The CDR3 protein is CASSQGPAPYNEQFF. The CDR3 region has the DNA TGTGCCAGCAGCCAAGGTCCCGCACCCTACAATGAGCAGTTCTTC.

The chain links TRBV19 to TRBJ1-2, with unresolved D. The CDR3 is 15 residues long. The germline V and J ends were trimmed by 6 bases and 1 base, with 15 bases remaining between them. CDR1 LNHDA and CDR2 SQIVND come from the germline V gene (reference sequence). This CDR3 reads CASSPRAAFNYGYTF. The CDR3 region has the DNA TGTGCCAGTAGCCCTAGGGCGGCCTTTAACTATGGCTACACCTTC.

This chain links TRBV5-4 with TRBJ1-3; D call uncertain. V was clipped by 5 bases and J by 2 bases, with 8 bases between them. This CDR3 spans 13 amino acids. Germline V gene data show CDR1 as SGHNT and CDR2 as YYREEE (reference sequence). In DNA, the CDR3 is TGTGCCAGCAGACTCACGCCTGGAAACACCATATATTTT. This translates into CASRLTPGNTIYF.

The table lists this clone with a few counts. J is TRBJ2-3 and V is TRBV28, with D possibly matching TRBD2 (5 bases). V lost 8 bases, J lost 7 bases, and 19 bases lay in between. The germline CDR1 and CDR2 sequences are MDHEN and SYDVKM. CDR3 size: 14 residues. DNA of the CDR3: TGTGCCAGCGGCCCGGGCTTTCACGGGAATACGCAGTATTTT. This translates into CASGPGFHGNTQYF.

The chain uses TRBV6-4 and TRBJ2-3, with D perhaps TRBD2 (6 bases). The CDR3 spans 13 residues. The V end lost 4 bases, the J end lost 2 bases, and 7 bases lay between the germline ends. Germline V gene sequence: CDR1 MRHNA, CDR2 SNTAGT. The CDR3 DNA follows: TGTGCCAGCAGTGGCGGGGACACAGATACGCAGTATTTT. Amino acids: CASSGGDTDTQYF.

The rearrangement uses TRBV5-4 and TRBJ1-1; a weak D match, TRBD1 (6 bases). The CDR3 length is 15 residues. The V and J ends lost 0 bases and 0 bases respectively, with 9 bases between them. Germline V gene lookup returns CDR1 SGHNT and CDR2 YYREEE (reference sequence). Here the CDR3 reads CASSLGTGMNTEAFF. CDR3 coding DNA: TGTGCCAGCAGCTTGGGAACAGGGATGAACACTGAAGCTTTCTTT.

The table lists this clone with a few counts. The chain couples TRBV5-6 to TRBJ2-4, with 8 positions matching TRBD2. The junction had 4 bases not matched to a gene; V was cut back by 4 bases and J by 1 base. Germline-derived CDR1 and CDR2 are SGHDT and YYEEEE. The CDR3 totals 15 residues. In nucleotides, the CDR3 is TGTGCCAGCAGCAACGGGGGGGTTGCCAAAAACATTCAGTACTTC. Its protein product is CASSNGGVAKNIQYF.

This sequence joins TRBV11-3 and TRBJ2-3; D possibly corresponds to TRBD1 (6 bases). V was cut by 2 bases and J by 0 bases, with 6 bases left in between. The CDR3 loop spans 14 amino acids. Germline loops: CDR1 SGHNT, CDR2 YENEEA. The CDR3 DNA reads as TGTGCCAGCAGCTTAAGGGGGAGCACAGATACGCAGTATTTT. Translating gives CASSLRGSTDTQYF.

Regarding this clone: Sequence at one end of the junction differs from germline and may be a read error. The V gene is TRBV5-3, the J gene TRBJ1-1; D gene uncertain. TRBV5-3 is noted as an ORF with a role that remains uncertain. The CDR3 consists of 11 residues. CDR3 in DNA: TGTGCCAGCAGCTTGTCCAGTGAAGCTTTCTTT. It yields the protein CASSLSSEAFF.

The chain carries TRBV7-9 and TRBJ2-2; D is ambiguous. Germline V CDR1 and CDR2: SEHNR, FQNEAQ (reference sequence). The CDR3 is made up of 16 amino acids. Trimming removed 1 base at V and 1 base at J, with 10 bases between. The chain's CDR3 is CASSLGSPLNTGELFF. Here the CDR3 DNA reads TGTGCCAGCAGCTTAGGCAGCCCTCTGAACACCGGGGAGCTGTTTTTT. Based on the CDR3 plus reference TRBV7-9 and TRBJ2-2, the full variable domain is DTGVSQNPRHKITKRGQNVTFRCDPISEHNRLYWYRQTLGQGPEFLTYFQNEAQLEKSRLLSDRFSAERPKGSFSTLEIQRTEQGDSAMYLCASSLGSPLNTGELFFGEGSRLTVL.

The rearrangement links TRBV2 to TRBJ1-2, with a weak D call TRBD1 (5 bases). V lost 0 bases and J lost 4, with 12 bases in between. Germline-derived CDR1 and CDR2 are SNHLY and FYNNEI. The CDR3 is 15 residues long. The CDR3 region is CASSEAPGRGYGYTF. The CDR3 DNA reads TGTGCCAGCAGTGAAGCCCCGGGACGGGGCTATGGCTACACCTTC. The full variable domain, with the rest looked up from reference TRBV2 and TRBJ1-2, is EPEVTQTPSHQVTQMGQEVILRCVPISNHLYFYWYRQILGQKVEFLVSFYNNEISEKSEIFDDQFSVERPDGSNFTLKIRSTKLEDSAMYFCASSEAPGRGYGYTFGSGTRLTVV.

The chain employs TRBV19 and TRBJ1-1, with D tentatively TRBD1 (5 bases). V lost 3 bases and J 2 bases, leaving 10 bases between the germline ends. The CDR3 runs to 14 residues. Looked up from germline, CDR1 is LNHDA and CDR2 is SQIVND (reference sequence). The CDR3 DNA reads TGTGCCAGTAGTATGGGGGAGGTTAACACTGAAGCTTTCTTT. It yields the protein CASSMGEVNTEAFF.

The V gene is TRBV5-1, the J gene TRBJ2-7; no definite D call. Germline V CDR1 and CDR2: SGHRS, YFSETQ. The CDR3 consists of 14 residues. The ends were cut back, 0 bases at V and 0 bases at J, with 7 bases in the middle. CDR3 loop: CASSLGAPSYEQYF. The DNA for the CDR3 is TGCGCCAGCAGCTTGGGCGCACCCTCCTACGAGCAGTACTTC. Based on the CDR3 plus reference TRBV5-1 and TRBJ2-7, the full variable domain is KAGVTQTPRYLIKTRGQQVTLSCSPISGHRSVSWYQQTPGQGLQFLFEYFSETQRNKGNFPGRFSGRQFSNSRSEMNVSTLELGDSALYLCASSLGAPSYEQYFGPGTRLTVT.

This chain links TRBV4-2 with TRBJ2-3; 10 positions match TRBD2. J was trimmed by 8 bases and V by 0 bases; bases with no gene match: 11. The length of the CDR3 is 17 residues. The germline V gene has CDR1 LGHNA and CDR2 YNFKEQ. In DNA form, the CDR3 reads TGTGCCAGCAGCCAAGATCAAGCGGGGGGGCCAAGAGTTACGCAGTATTTT. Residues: CASSQDQAGGPRVTQYF.

The CDR3 is CASGLVPGPYGYTF. The CDR3 DNA reads TGTGCTAGTGGTTTGGTACCGGGGCCCTATGGCTACACCTTC. The chain has TRBV12-5 and TRBJ1-2; tentative D call: TRBD1 (5 bases). The V end was cut by 0 bases, the J end by 4 bases, with 9 bases between. CDR1 is LGHNT, CDR2 FRNRAP, per germline. CDR3 size: 14 residues. The complete variable domain, with remaining parts taken from reference TRBV12-5 and TRBJ1-2, reads DARVTQTPRHKVTEMGQEVTMRCQPILGHNTVFWYRQTMMQGLELLAYFRNRAPLDDSGMPKDRFSAEMPDATLATLKIQPSEPRDSAVYFCASGLVPGPYGYTFGSGTRLTVV.

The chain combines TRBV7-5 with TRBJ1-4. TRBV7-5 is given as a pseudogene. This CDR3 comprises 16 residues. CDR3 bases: TGTGCCAGAAGCTTTAGTTCTTTTAGCGAGAATGAAAAACTGTTTTTT. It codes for CARSFSSFSENEKLFF.

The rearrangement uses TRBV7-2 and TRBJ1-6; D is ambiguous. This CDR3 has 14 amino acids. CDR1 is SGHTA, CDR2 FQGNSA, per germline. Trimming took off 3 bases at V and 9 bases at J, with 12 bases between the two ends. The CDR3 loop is CASSLRHSSSPLHF. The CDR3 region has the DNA TGTGCCAGCAGCTTGAGGCACAGCAGTTCACCCCTCCACTTT. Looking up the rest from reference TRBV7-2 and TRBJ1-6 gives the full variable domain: GAGVSQSPSNKVTEKGKDVELRCDPISGHTALYWYRQSLGQGLEFLIYFQGNSAPDKSGLPSDRFSAERTGGSVSTLTIQRTQQEDSAVYLCASSLRHSSSPLHFGNGTRLTVT.

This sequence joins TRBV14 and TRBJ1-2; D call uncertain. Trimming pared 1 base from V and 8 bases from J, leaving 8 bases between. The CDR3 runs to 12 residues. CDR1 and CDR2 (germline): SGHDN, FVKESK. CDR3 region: CASSQAGNGYTF. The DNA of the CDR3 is TGTGCCAGCAGCCAAGCGGGGAACGGCTACACCTTC. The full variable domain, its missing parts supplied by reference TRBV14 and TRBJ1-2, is EAGVTQFPSHSVIEKGQTVTLRCDPISGHDNLYWYRRVMGKEIKFLLHFVKESKQDESGMPNNRFLAERTGGTYSTLKVQPAELEDSGVYFCASSQAGNGYTFGSGTRLTVV.

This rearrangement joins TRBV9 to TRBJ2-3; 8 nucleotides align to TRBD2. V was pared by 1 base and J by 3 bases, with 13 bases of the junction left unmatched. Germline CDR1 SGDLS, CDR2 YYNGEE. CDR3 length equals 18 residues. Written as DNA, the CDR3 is TGTGCCAGCAGCGTAACTAGTGAGCGGGGGTTCGGGACAGATACGCAGTATTTT. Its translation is CASSVTSERGFGTDTQYF.

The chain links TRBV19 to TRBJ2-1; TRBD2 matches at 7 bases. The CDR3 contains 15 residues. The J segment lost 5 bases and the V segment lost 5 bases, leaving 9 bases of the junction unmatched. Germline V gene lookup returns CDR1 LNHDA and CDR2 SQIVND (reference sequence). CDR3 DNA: TGTGCCAGTAGTCCTTGGGGGGGAAGCGACAATGAGCAGTTCTTC. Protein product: CASSPWGGSDNEQFF.